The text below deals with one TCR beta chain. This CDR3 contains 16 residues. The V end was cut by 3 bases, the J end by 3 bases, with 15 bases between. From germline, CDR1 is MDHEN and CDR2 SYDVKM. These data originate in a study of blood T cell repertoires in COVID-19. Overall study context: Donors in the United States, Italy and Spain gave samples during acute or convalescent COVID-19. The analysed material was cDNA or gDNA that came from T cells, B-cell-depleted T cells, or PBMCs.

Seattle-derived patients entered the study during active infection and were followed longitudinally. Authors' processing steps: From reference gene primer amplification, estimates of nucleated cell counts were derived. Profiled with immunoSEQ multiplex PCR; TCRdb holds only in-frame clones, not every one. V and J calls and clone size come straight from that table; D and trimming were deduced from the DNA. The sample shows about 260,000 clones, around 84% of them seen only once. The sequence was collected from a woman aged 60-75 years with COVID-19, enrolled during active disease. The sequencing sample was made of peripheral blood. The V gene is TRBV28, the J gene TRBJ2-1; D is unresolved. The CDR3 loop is CASSFDLGDRYNEQFF. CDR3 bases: TGTGCCAGCAGTTTCGATCTGGGCGACCGCTACAATGAGCAGTTCTTC.